The rows below give T cell receptor beta chains drawn from one sample of a study of blood T cell repertoires in COVID-19. Produced via immunoSEQ multiplex PCR; TCRdb's table is partial and in-frame only. The data hold some 230,000 clones, with about nine tenths observed a single time. Sample: peripheral blood. These receptors all stem from a man aged 30 to 45 who had recovered from COVID-19. The CDR3 runs from the conserved cysteine through the conserved F or W. A D gene is named only where the DNA matches it firmly. Clone size appears in some rows only: once, few, many, or a class for an expanded clone.

cdr3_nt cdr3_aa d_call j_call clone_size v_call
TGTGCCAGCAGTGTACAGGGGGCTTGGAATGAGCAGTTCTTC CASSVQGAWNEQFF TRBD1 TRBJ2-1 - TRBV6-4
TGTGCCAGCGGGGACAGGGTGTTCGGGGAGCTGTTTTTT CASGDRVFGELFF TRBD1 TRBJ2-2 - TRBV2
TGTGCCAGCAGGCCTCGACAGGGAGCCGGGGAGCTGTTTTTT CASRPRQGAGELFF TRBD1 TRBJ2-2 - TRBV5-4
TGTGCCAGCACCAGGGGGTTTGAAGCTTTCTTT CASTRGFEAFF TRBD1 TRBJ1-1 - TRBV12-3/TRBV12-4
TGTGCCAGCAGTTTGAGAGCGGGGACGAACCAAGAGACCCAGTACTTC CASSLRAGTNQETQYF TRBD2 TRBJ2-5 - TRBV6-2/TRBV6-3
TGCGCCAGCAGCTTACCCGGAGGGCAAGGGGATACGCAGTATTTT CASSLPGGQGDTQYF - TRBJ2-3 - TRBV5-1
TGTGCCAGTACGTCCGGGACAGGGTATGGAGATGAGCAGTTCTTC CASTSGTGYGDEQFF TRBD1 TRBJ2-1 - TRBV19
TGTGCCAGCCCGGGACACCCGGAGGACACTGAAGCTTTCTTT CASPGHPEDTEAFF - TRBJ1-1 - TRBV28
TGCGCCAGCAGCCTACAGGGCGCTAACTATGGCTACACCTTC CASSLQGANYGYTF - TRBJ1-2 few TRBV5-1
TGTGCCAGCAGTCCAAATTGGGCCGCGAACACTGAAGCTTTCTTT CASSPNWAANTEAFF - TRBJ1-1 - TRBV6-4
TGTGCCAGCAGTCCAGGACAGGGGAGGGGGGTGAACACTGAAGCTTTCTTT CASSPGQGRGVNTEAFF TRBD1 TRBJ1-1 - TRBV27
TGTGCCAGCAGTTACTCTAATGGGCCGACGTACGAGCAGTACTTC CASSYSNGPTYEQYF - TRBJ2-7 - TRBV6-5
TGCGCCAGCAGCATCGGGACAGGGGACTACGAGCAGTACTTC CASSIGTGDYEQYF TRBD1 TRBJ2-7 - TRBV5-1
TGTGCCAGCAGCCCCAGAAAACAGCCTCTTTCTGAAGCTTTCTTT CASSPRKQPLSEAFF - TRBJ1-1 - TRBV21-1
TGTGCCAGCAGTGCATCCGCGGGGAGCACAGATACGCAGTATTTT CASSASAGSTDTQYF - TRBJ2-3 - TRBV6-4
TGCGCCAGCAGCCACACCCGACGCACGGGAGGAGCTGAAGCTTTCTTT CASSHTRRTGGAEAFF - TRBJ1-1 - TRBV5-1
TGTGCCAGTAGTTTCGAGGGGGCAGTGAACACTGAAGCTTTCTTT CASSFEGAVNTEAFF TRBD1 TRBJ1-1 - TRBV19
TGTGCCAGTAGTATACAGGGAAACACAGATACGCAGTATTTT CASSIQGNTDTQYF - TRBJ2-3 - TRBV19
TGTGCCAGAAGCTTACGACAGGGGTTGGGTCAGCCCCAGCATTTT CARSLRQGLGQPQHF TRBD1 TRBJ1-5 - TRBV5-3
TGTGCCAGCAGCTTAGTGGACACAGGGGAAGGTTACGAGCAGTACTTC CASSLVDTGEGYEQYF TRBD1 TRBJ2-7 once TRBV13
TGTGCCAGCTCACCAAGGGGGCTGGATACGCAGTATTTT CASSPRGLDTQYF TRBD1 TRBJ2-3 - TRBV18
TGTGCCAGCAGCCCGGGACTAGCATCTGAGACCCAGTACTTC CASSPGLASETQYF TRBD2 TRBJ2-5 - TRBV11-2
TGTGCCAGCAGCTCATTAACAGGGGCCTCTGGAAACACCATATATTTT CASSSLTGASGNTIYF TRBD1 TRBJ1-3 - TRBV11-2
TGTGCCAGCAGTTCAAATCCTAGCGGGGCGGAAGATACGCAGTATTTT CASSSNPSGAEDTQYF TRBD2 TRBJ2-3 once TRBV27
TGTGCCAGCAGTGAGGGGGCGGGCACCGGGGAGCTGTTTTTT CASSEGAGTGELFF - TRBJ2-2 few TRBV2
TGTGCCAGCAGCCGATCATCCGGGGGTGACACCGGGGAGCTGTTTTTT CASSRSSGGDTGELFF - TRBJ2-2 - TRBV7-6
TGTGCCAGCAGCTCCCTGGCAGGGACACTATCCTCCTACGAGCAGTACTTC CASSSLAGTLSSYEQYF - TRBJ2-7 - TRBV7-9
TGTGCCAGTAGTAGGACTACCCGGATTGGGGAGCAGTTCTTC CASSRTTRIGEQFF - TRBJ2-1 once TRBV19
TGTGCCAGCAGCCTGGGGGGGGGCAATCAGCCCCAGCATTTT CASSLGGGNQPQHF - TRBJ1-5 - TRBV7-9
TGCAGTGCTACGGGGGGTGAGCAGTTCTTC CSATGGEQFF TRBD2 TRBJ2-1 - TRBV20-1
TGTGCCAGCAGCTCCGACACAGGGGGATATAATTCACCCCTCCACTTT CASSSDTGGYNSPLHF TRBD1 TRBJ1-6 few TRBV7-9
TGCGCCAGCAGGGACCTAGGGAGCTCCTACAATGAGCAGTTCTTC CASRDLGSSYNEQFF - TRBJ2-1 - TRBV10-2
TGTGCCAGCAGTTTGGACAGTAATCAGCCCCAGCATTTT CASSLDSNQPQHF - TRBJ1-5 - TRBV12-3/TRBV12-4
TGCGCCAGCAGTCCGACTATCGACGCGGACACCGGGGAGCTGTTTTTT CASSPTIDADTGELFF - TRBJ2-2 - TRBV5-1
TGCGCCAGCAGCCAAGCGCAAAGGTACAGGGGAAGTGTTTACTACGAGCAGTACTTC CASSQAQRYRGSVYYEQYF TRBD1 TRBJ2-7 - TRBV4-1
TGTGCCAGCAGTTACTCGCTGGACAGGGGGTACTATGGCTACACCTTC CASSYSLDRGYYGYTF TRBD1 TRBJ1-2 - TRBV6-5
TGTGCCAGCAGCACCGACGCCGCGGCCAGGGGACCCCAGCATTTT CASSTDAAARGPQHF - TRBJ1-5 - TRBV7-9
TGTGCCAGCCTTTTAGACAGTTTGAACACCGGGGAGCTGTTTTTT CASLLDSLNTGELFF - TRBJ2-2 - TRBV2
TGTGCCAGTAGTATAGGGCGGGTTTTGAGCGCAGATACGCAGTATTTT CASSIGRVLSADTQYF - TRBJ2-3 - TRBV19
TGTGCCAGCAGCCAAGCGGTCACGGGGGGGAGAGGCAATGAGCAGTTCTTC CASSQAVTGGRGNEQFF TRBD2 TRBJ2-1 - TRBV3-1/TRBV3-2
TGCGCCAGCAGCCAAGATACGGTGACAGGCACCCTTTTAGGGTATGGCTACACCTTC CASSQDTVTGTLLGYGYTF - TRBJ1-2 - TRBV4-3
TGTGCCAGCAGCTCTACCCGTACGACAGGTTGGGATGGCTACACCTTC CASSSTRTTGWDGYTF - TRBJ1-2 - TRBV5-4
TGTGCCAGCAGTTTTAGTCGGTTCGAGCAGTTCTTC CASSFSRFEQFF - TRBJ2-1 - TRBV12-3/TRBV12-4
TGTGCCTGGGACAGGGGAGGCTATAGCAATCAGCCCCAGCATTTT CAWDRGGYSNQPQHF TRBD1 TRBJ1-5 - TRBV30
TGTGCCAGCAGTTTTCAGGGGAGTCAGCCCCAGCATTTT CASSFQGSQPQHF - TRBJ1-5 - TRBV27
TGTGCCAGCGGAGGCGACCCTAGCGGGGGATACGAGCAGTACTTC CASGGDPSGGYEQYF TRBD2 TRBJ2-7 - TRBV7-9
TGTGCCTGGCACAGGGGAGTTGCTCATAATTCACCCCTCCACTTT CAWHRGVAHNSPLHF TRBD1 TRBJ1-6 - TRBV30
TGCGCCAGCAGGCCGAGCCCAGGGAACACTGAAGCTTTCTTT CASRPSPGNTEAFF - TRBJ1-1 - TRBV10-1
TGCGCCAGCAGCCAAGAGCCAGGGGACGTTACTGAAGCTTTCTTT CASSQEPGDVTEAFF - TRBJ1-1 - TRBV4-1
TGTGCCAGCAGTTACAACTTCCAAGAGACCCAGTACTTC CASSYNFQETQYF - TRBJ2-5 few TRBV6-5
TGCGCCAGCAGCCACCGGGAGACAGATACGCAGTATTTT CASSHRETDTQYF - TRBJ2-3 - TRBV10-1
TGCGCCAGCAGCTTGGATAGGGGGAGGAACACTGAAGCTTTCTTT CASSLDRGRNTEAFF - TRBJ1-1 - TRBV5-1